In its sample, the clone carrying this T cell receptor beta chain was seen a few times. V lost 1 base to trimming and J lost 2 bases, with 12 bases between them. This CDR3 region has 16 residues. In germline, CDR1 is SGHTA, CDR2 FQGNSA. Each donor was a healthy Caucasian. The data belong to a study of identical twins. Unique molecular identifiers were present on cDNA, and template switching added a universal primer site. TCRdb recomputed calls from the 5' RACE reads with MiXCR, one row per CDR3 protein. The sample consists of hundreds of thousands of distinct CDR3 sequences, around a sixth of them appearing once. The data also belong to a second study, concerning T cells expressing NK-cell markers. That investigation notes: There were seven HCMV-seropositive donors and one seronegative donor among the eight sequenced. Of the CD8+ T cell pool in about 6 donors, roughly 1.0-7.5% was accounted for by dominant NKG2C+ clonotypes.

The sequence derives from a woman in her late teens or twenties in good health. The chain carries TRBV7-2 and TRBJ2-1; weak D call: TRBD2 (6 bases). The source material was PBMCs. CDR3 in amino acids: CASSLGGVAAYNEQFF. As DNA, the CDR3 is TGTGCCAGCAGCTTAGGCGGGGTAGCAGCCTACAATGAGCAGTTCTTC.